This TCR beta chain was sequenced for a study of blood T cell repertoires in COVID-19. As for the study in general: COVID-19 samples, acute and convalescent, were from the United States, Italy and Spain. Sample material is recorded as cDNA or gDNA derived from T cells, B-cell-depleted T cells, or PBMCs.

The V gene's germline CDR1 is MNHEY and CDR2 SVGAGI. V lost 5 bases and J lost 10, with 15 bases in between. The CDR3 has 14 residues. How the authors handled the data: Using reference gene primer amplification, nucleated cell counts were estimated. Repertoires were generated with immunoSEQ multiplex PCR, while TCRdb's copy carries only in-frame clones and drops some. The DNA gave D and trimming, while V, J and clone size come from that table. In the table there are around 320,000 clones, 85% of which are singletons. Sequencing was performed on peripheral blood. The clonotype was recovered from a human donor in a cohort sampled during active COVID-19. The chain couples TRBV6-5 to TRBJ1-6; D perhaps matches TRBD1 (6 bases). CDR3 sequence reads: CASSRDTAMSPLHF. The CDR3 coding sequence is TGTGCCAGCAGTAGGGACACGGCCATGTCACCCCTCCACTTT.